These T cell receptor beta chains were read from a single sample in a study of OX40 agonist ivuxolimab in advanced cancers. Assay: immunoSEQ multiplex PCR; the TCRdb copy retains only in-frame clones and omits some. The sample yields roughly 67,000 clones, around 90% seen once. The sample consisted of CD4+ or CD8+ T cells sorted from blood, taken in a trial of the OX40 agonist ivuxolimab. Source of these receptors: an adult with an advanced solid tumor such as melanoma, head and neck, liver or kidney cancer. The CDR3 runs from the conserved cysteine through the conserved F or W. Each record gives: clone size, V gene, D gene, CDR3 length, J gene, CDR3 DNA, CDR3 protein. D genes are given only for firm matches. Clone size appears in some rows only: once, few, many, or a class for an expanded clone.

>.|TRBV28|.|12|TRBJ1-1
TGTGCCAGCAGCCTCGGGTACACTGAAGCTTTCTTT
CASSLGYTEAFF
>.|TRBV21-1|.|14|TRBJ1-5
TGTGCCAGCAGCACCAGGGGGAGCAATCAGCCCCAGCATTTT
CASSTRGSNQPQHF
>.|TRBV18|.|15|TRBJ1-1
TGTGCCAGCTCACCTGACAGAACCCGGGGCACTGAAGCTTTCTTT
CASSPDRTRGTEAFF
>.|TRBV15|.|12|TRBJ2-7
TGTGCCACCAGCGGAAAGGGGTACGAGCAGTACTTC
CATSGKGYEQYF
>.|TRBV28|.|16|TRBJ1-5
TGTGCCAGCAGACCCCCCCGGGGTGGAAGCAATCAGCCCCAGCATTTT
CASRPPRGGSNQPQHF
>.|TRBV19|.|15|TRBJ1-2
TGTGCCAGTAGTATATTACAGGGAGGTGAGTATGGCTACACCTTC
CASSILQGGEYGYTF
>.|TRBV2|.|16|TRBJ1-1
TGTGCCAGCAGTGAAGCGCTTCAACAGGGAAGGACTGAAGCTTTCTTT
CASSEALQQGRTEAFF
>.|TRBV19|.|14|TRBJ1-2
TGTGCCAGTAGTACCCGGACTGCTAACTATGGCTACACCTTC
CASSTRTANYGYTF
>.|TRBV6-5|.|14|TRBJ2-7
TGTGCCAGCAGTTACCGCGGGACTTCCTACGAGCAGTACTTC
CASSYRGTSYEQYF
>.|TRBV2|.|13|TRBJ1-2
TGTGCCAGCAGTGGAGAGGGCGACTATGGCTACACCTTC
CASSGEGDYGYTF
>.|TRBV6-1|.|11|TRBJ2-7
TGTGCCAGCAGTGTAAACTACGAGCAGTACTTC
CASSVNYEQYF
>.|TRBV5-5|.|14|TRBJ1-5
TGTGCCAGCAGCTTGGGGCCGCTCAATCAGCCCCAGCATTTT
CASSLGPLNQPQHF
>once|TRBV7-2|.|12|TRBJ2-3
TGTGCCAGCAGCTTAGGGTGGGGGAGTCAGTATTTT
CASSLGWGSQYF
>.|TRBV14|TRBD1|16|TRBJ2-2
TGTGCCAGCAGCCAAGCGCAGGGGGCGGGCGCCGGGGAGCTGTTTTTT
CASSQAQGAGAGELFF
>.|TRBV9|.|16|TRBJ2-1
TGTGCCAGCAGCCGGGCGTTTGGCGAGGTAGCCAATGAGCAGTTCTTC
CASSRAFGEVANEQFF